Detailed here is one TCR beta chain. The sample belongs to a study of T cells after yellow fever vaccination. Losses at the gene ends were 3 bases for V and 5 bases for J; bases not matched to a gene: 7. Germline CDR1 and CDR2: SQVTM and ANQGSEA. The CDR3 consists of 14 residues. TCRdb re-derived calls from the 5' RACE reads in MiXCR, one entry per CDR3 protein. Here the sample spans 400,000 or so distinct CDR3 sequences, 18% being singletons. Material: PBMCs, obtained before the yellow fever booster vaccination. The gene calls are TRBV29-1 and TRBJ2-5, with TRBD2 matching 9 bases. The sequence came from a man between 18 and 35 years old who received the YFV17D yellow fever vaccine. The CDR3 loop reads CSVELAGQGETQYF. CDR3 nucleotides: TGCAGCGTTGAGCTAGCGGGGCAGGGGGAGACCCAGTACTTC.